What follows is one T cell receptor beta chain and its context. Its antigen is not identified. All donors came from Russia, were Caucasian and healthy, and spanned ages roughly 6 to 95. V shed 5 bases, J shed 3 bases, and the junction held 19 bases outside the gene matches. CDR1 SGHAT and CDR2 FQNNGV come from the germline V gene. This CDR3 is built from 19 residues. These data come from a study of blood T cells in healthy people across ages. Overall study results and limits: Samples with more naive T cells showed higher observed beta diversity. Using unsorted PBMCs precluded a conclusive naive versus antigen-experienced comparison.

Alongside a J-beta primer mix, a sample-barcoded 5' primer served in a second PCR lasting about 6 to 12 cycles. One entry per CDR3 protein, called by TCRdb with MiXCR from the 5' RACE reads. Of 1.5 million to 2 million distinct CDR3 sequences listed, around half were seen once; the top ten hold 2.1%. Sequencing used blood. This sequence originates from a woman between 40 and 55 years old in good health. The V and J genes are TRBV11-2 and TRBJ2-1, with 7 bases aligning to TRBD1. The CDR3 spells CASSAYPTGTANYYNEQFF. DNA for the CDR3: TGTGCCAGCAGCGCGTACCCTACCGGGACAGCGAACTACTACAATGAGCAGTTCTTC.